Below are 9 T cell receptor beta chains sequenced from a single sample in a study of OX40 agonist ivuxolimab in advanced cancers. The repertoire was sequenced with immunoSEQ multiplex PCR; TCRdb's copy has only in-frame clones and lacks some. The sample contains 13,000 to 15,000 clones, about 80% of which appear only once. This specimen was CD4+ or CD8+ T cells sorted from blood, taken in a trial of the OX40 agonist ivuxolimab. The receptor source for this set is an adult with an advanced solid tumor such as melanoma, head and neck, liver or kidney cancer.

The chain joins TRBV4-2 to TRBJ2-7; D possibly corresponds to TRBD1 (6 bases). The V gene's germline CDR1 is LGHNA and CDR2 YNFKEQ. V lost 0 bases and J 2 bases, leaving 11 bases between the germline ends. CDR3 length equals 15 residues. CDR3 nucleotide sequence: TGTGCCAGCAGCCAAGAACAACAGGGTGCCTACGAGCAGTACTTC. It yields the protein CASSQEQQGAYEQYF.

This chain connects TRBV19 to TRBJ1-1; TRBD1 matches 9 bases. Germline CDR1 is LNHDA and CDR2 is SQIVND (reference sequence). J lost 7 bases, V lost 5 bases, and 8 bases had no gene match. The length of the CDR3 is 14 residues. CDR3 sequence (DNA): TGTGCCAGTAGTCTTACAGGGGGCGCGGGTGAAGCTTTCTTT. This sequence encodes CASSLTGGAGEAFF.

The chain is built from TRBV5-4 and TRBJ1-2; D is undetermined. Trimming left V 0 bases short and J 2 bases short, with 11 bases between. Per germline, CDR1 SGHNT and CDR2 YYREEE (reference sequence). This CDR3 has 15 residues. CDR3 coding DNA: TGTGCCAGCAGCTTGGCAGGTGGTATAAACTATGGCTACACCTTC. Protein: CASSLAGGINYGYTF. Full variable domain (outside the CDR3, taken from reference TRBV5-4 and TRBJ1-2): ETGVTQSPTHLIKTRGQQVTLRCSSQSGHNTVSWYQQALGQGPQFIFQYYREEENGRGNFPPRFSGLQFPNYSSELNVNALELDDSALYLCASSLAGGINYGYTFGSGTRLTVV.

About this clone itself: A far larger clone is one nucleotide away, so this likely arose from a read error. The chain carries TRBV5-3 and TRBJ1-1, with TRBD1 matching 8 bases. TRBV5-3 is given ORF status, its function remaining uncertain. The CDR3 spans 14 residues. The CDR3 is CASSSGTGYTEAFF. CDR3 bases: TGTGCCAGCAGCTCTGGGACAGGCTACACTGAAGCTTTCTTT.

The rearrangement uses TRBV11-3 and TRBJ2-6; no clear D. CDR3 length equals 18 residues. The V end lost 5 bases, the J end lost 5 bases, and 22 bases lay between the germline ends. CDR1 and CDR2 from the germline V gene are SGHNT and YENEEA. The DNA for the CDR3 is TGTGCCAGCAGCGTCAGAGTCGATCGACAAAGTCGGGCCAACGTCCTGACTTTC. This translates into CASSVRVDRQSRANVLTF.

The rearrangement uses TRBV9 and TRBJ2-7, with 8 nucleotides matching TRBD1. This CDR3 has 15 amino acids. Germline-derived CDR1 and CDR2 are SGDLS and YYNGEE. With V trimmed by 4 bases and J by 2 bases, 8 bases remained unmatched. For the CDR3, the DNA is TGTGCCAGCAGCCCGCTCTTGACAGGGGCCTACGAGCAGTACTTC. Protein product: CASSPLLTGAYEQYF.

The V gene is TRBV5-5, the J gene TRBJ1-1; 8 bases are a match to TRBD1. The CDR3 length is 14 residues. Trimming removed 4 bases from V and 0 bases from J; junction bases left unmatched: 2. Germline V gene data show CDR1 as SGHKS and CDR2 as YYEKEE (reference sequence). For the CDR3, the DNA is TGTGCCAGCAGCCCGACAGGGGTGAACACTGAAGCTTTCTTT. Translated: CASSPTGVNTEAFF.

The rearrangement joins TRBV7-3 to TRBJ1-1; TRBD1 is a possible D gene (5 bases). V lost 4 bases and J lost 0, with 12 bases in between. The germline V gene has CDR1 SGHTA and CDR2 FQGTGA. CDR3 length: 15 amino acids. The CDR3 DNA follows: TGTGCCAGCAGCTCGATTGGGGGGATGAACACTGAAGCTTTCTTT. Encoded protein: CASSSIGGMNTEAFF.

The chain joins TRBV5-1 to TRBJ2-1; 8 nucleotides match TRBD1. The CDR3 runs 18 residues. Per germline, CDR1 SGHRS and CDR2 YFSETQ. J gave up 0 bases and V 4 bases, and 12 bases lay outside the gene matches. The CDR3 bases are TGCGCCAGCAGCCCGCTGGGACAGGCATCCCCCTCCTACAATGAGCAGTTCTTC. Its protein is CASSPLGQASPSYNEQFF.